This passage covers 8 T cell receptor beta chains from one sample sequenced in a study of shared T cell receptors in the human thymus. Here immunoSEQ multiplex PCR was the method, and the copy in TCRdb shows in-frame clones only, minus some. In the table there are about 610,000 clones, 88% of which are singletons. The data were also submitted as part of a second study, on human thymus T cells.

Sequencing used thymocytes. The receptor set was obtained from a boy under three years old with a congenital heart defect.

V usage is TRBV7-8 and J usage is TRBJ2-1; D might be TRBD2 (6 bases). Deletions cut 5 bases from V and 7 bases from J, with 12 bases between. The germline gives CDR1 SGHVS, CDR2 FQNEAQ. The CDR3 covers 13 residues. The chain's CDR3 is CASSHGGSNEQFF. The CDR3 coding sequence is TGTGCCAGCAGCCACGGGGGAAGTAATGAGCAGTTCTTC.

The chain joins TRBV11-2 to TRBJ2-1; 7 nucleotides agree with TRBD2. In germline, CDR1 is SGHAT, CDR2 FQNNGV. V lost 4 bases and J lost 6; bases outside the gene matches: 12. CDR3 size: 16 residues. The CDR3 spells CASSSPSGPRPNEQFF. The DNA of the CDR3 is TGTGCCAGCAGCTCCCCTAGCGGCCCCCGGCCCAATGAGCAGTTCTTC.

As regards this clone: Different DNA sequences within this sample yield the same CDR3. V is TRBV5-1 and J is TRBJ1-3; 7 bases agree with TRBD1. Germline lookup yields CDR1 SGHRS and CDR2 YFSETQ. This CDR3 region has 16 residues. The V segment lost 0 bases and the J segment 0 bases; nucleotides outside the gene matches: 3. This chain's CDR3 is CASSLGQGASGNTIYF. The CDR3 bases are TGCGCCAGCAGCTTGGGACAGGGAGCCTCTGGAAACACCATATATTTT.

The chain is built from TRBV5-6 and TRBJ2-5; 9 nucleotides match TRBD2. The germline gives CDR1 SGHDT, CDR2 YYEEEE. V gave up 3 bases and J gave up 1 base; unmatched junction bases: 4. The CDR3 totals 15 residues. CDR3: CASSYRAGGQETQYF. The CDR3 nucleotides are TGTGCCAGCAGCTATCGAGCGGGGGGCCAAGAGACCCAGTACTTC.

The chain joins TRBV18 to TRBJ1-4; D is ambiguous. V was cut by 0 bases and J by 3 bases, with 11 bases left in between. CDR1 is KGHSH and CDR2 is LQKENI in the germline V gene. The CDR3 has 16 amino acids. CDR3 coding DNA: TGTGCCAGCTCACCACCGGGCAGGATCCCTAATGAAAAACTGTTTTTT. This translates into CASSPPGRIPNEKLFF.

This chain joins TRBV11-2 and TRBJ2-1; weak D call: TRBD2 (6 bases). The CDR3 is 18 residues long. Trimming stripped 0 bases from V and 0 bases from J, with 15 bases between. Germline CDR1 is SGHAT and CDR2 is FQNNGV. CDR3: CASSLDRGGVSSYNEQFF. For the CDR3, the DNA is TGTGCCAGCAGCTTAGATCGGGGCGGGGTCAGCTCCTACAATGAGCAGTTCTTC.

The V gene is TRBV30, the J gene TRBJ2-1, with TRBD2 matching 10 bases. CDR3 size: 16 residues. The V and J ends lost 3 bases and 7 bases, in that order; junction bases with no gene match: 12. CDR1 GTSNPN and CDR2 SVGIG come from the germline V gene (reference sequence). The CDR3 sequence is CAWRTSSSGRSNEQFF. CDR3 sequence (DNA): TGTGCCTGGAGGACGAGCTCTAGCGGGAGATCGAATGAGCAGTTCTTC.

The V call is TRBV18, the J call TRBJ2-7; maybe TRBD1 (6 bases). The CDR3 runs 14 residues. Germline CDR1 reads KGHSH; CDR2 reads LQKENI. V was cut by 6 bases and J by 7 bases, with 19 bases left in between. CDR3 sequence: CASSVRQERGEQYF. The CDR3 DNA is TGTGCCAGCTCGGTCCGACAAGAAAGGGGGGAGCAGTACTTC. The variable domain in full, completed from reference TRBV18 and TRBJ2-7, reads NAGVMQNPRHLVRRRGQEARLRCSPMKGHSHVYWYRQLPEEGLKFMVYLQKENIIDESGMPKERFSAEFPKEGPSILRIQQVVRGDSAAYFCASSVRQERGEQYFGPGTRLTVT.